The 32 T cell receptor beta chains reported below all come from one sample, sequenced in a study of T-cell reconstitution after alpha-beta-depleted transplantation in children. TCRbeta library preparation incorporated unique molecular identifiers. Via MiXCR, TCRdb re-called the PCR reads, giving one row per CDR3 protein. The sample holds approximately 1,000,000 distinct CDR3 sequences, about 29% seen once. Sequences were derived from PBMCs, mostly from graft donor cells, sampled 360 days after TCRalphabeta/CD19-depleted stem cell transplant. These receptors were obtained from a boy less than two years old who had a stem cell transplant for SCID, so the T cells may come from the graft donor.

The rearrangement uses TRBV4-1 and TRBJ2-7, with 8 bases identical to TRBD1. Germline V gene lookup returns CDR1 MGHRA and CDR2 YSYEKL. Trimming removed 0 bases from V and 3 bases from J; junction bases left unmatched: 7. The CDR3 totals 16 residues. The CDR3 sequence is CASSQDSARGLYEQYF. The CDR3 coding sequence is TGCGCCAGCAGCCAAGATTCGGCCAGGGGGCTCTACGAGCAGTACTTC.

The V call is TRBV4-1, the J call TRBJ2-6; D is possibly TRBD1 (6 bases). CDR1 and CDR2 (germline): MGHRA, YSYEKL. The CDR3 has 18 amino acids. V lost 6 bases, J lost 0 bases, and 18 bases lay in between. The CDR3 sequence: CASRATGWESSGANVLTF. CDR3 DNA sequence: TGCGCCAGCAGGGCTACAGGGTGGGAAAGCTCTGGGGCCAACGTCCTGACTTTC.

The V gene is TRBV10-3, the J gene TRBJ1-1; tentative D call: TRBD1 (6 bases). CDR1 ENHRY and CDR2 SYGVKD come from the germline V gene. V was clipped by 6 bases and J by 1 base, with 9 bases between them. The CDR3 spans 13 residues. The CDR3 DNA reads TGTGCCATCAGCGGGGGACAGAACACTGAAGCTTTCTTT. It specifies CAISGGQNTEAFF.

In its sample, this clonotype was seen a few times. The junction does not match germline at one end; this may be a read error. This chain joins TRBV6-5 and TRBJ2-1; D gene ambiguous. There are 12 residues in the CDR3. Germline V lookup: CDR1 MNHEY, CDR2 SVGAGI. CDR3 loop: CASSDNYYEQFF. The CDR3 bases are TGTGCCAGCAGTGACAACTACTATGAGCAGTTCTTC.

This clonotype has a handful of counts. The CDR3 nucleotides read TGTGCCAGCAGCTTGGGTCAGCCCCCCTATGGCTACACCTTC. Amino acids: CASSLGQPPYGYTF. V and J are TRBV5-5 and TRBJ1-2; D unresolved. CDR1 SGHKS and CDR2 YYEKEE come from the germline V gene (reference sequence). The CDR3 totals 14 residues. V was cut by 0 bases and J by 4 bases, with 10 bases left in between.

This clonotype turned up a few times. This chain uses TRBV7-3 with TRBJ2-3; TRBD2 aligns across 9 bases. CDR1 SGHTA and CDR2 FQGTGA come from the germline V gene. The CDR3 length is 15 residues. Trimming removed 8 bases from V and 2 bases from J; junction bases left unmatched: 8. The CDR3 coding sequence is TGTGCCAGCTCCCCGGGACTAGCCCTCACAGATACGCAGTATTTT. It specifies CASSPGLALTDTQYF. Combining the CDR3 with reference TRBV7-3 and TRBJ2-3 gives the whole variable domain GAGVSQTPSNKVTEKGKYVELRCDPISGHTALYWYRQSLGQGPEFLIYFQGTGAADDSGLPNDRFFAVRPEGSVSTLKIQRTERGDSAVYLCASSPGLALTDTQYFGPGTRLTVL.

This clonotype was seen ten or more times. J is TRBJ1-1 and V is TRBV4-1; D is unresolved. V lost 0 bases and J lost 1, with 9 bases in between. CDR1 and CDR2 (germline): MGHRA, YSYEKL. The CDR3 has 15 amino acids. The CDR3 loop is CASSQDWRENTEAFF. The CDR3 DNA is TGCGCCAGCAGCCAAGACTGGCGGGAGAACACTGAAGCTTTCTTT.

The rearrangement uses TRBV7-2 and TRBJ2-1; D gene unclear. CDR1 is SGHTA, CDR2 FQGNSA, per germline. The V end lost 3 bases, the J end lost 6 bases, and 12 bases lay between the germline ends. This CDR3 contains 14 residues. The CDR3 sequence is CASSFGLPLNEQFF. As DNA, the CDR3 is TGTGCCAGCAGCTTCGGGCTACCTCTCAATGAGCAGTTCTTC.

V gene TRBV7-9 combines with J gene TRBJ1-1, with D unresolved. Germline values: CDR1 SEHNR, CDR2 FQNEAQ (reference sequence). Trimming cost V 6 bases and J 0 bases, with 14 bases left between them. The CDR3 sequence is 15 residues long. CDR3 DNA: TGTGCCAGCAGGGTAGGAGGGTCGATGAACACTGAAGCTTTCTTT. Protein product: CASRVGGSMNTEAFF.

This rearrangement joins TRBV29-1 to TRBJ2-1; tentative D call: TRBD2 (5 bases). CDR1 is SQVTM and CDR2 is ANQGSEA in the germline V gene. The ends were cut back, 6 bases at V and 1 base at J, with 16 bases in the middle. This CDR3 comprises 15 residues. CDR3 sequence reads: CSVTPGLGSYNEQFF. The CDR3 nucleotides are TGCAGCGTGACCCCCGGACTGGGTTCCTACAATGAGCAGTTCTTC.

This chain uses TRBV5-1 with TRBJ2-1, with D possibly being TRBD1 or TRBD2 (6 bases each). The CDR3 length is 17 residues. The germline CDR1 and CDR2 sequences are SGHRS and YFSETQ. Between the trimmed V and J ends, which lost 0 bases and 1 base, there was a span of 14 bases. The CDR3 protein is CASSLGPTGASYNEQFF. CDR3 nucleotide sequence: TGCGCCAGCAGCTTGGGGCCAACGGGGGCTTCCTACAATGAGCAGTTCTTC.

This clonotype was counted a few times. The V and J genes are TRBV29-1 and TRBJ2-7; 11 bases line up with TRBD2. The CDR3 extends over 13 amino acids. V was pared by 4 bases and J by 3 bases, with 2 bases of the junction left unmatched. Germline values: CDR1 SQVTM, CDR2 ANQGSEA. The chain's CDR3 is CSVGLAGGYEQYF. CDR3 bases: TGCAGCGTTGGCCTAGCGGGGGGCTACGAGCAGTACTTC.

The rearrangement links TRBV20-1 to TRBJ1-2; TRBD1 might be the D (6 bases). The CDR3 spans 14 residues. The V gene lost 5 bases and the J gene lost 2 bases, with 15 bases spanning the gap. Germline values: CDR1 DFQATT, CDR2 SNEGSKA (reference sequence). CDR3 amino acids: CSAEDRRRNYGYTF. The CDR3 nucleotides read TGCAGTGCTGAAGACAGGAGGAGAAACTATGGCTACACCTTC.

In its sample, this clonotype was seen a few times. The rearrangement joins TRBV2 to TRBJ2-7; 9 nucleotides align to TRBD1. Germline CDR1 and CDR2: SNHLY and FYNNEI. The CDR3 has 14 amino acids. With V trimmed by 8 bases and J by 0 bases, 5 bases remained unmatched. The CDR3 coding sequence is TGTGCCAGCGTGGCGGGACAGGGCTCCTACGAGCAGTACTTC. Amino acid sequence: CASVAGQGSYEQYF.

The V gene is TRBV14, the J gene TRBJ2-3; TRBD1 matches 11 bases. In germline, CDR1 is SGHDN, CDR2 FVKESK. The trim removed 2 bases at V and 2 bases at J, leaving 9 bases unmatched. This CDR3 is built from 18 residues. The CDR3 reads CASSQLKDRGLYTDTQYF. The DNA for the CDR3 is TGTGCCAGCAGCCAATTAAAGGACAGGGGGCTTTACACAGATACGCAGTATTTT.

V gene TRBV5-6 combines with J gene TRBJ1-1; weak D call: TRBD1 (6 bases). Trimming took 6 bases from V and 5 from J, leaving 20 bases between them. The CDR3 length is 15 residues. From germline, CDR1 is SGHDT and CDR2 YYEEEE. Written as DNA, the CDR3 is TGTGCCAGCACCGAATGTCGGGGGCGGACGACTGAAGCTTTCTTT. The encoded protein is CASTECRGRTTEAFF.

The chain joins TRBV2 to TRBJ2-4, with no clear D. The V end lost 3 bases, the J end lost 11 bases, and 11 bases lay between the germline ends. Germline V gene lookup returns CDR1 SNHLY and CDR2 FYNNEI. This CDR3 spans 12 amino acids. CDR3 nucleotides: TGTGCCAGCAGTGAGATGACGGGCGTTCAGTACTTC. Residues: CASSEMTGVQYF.

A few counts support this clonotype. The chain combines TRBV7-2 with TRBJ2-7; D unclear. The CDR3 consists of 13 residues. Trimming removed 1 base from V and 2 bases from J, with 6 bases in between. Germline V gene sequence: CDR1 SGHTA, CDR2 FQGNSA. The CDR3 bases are TGTGCCAGCAGCTTAGACCCCACCTACGAGCAGTACTTC. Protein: CASSLDPTYEQYF.

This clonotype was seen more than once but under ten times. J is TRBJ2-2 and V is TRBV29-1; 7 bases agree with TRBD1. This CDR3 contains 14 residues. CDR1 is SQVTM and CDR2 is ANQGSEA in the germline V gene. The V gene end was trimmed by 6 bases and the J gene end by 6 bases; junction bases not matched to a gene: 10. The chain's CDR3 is CSVAPGTAAGELFF. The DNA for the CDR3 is TGCAGCGTGGCACCCGGGACAGCGGCCGGGGAGCTGTTTTTT.

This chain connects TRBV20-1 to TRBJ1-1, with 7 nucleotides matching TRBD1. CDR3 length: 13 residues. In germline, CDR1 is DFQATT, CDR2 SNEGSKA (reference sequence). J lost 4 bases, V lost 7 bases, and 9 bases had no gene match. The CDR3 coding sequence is TGCAGTGTCGACAGGGACTTTGGCACTGAAGCTTTCTTT. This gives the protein CSVDRDFGTEAFF.

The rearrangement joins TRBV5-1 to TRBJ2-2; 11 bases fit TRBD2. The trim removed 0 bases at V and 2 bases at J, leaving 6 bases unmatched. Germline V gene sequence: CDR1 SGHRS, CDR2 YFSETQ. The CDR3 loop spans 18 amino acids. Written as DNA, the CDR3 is TGCGCCAGCAGCTTGGTCCCTAGCGGGGGGCCAAACACCGGGGAGCTGTTTTTT. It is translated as CASSLVPSGGPNTGELFF.

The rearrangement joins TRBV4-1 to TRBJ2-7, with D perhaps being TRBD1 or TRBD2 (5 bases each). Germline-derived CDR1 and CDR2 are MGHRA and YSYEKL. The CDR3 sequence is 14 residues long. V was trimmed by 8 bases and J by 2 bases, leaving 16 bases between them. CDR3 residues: CASGRPGAAYEQYF. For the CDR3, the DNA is TGCGCCAGCGGGAGACCCGGGGCGGCCTACGAGCAGTACTTC.

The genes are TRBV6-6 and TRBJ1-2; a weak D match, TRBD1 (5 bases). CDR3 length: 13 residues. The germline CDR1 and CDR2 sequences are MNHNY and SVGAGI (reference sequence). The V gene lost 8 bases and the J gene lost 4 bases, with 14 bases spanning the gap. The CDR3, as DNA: TGTGCCAGCGGGGACGGTGGGAGCTATGGCTACACCTTC. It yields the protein CASGDGGSYGYTF.

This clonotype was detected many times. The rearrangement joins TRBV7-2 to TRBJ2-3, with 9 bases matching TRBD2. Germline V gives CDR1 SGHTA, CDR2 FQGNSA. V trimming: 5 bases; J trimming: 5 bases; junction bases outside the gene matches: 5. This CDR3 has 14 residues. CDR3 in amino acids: CASSPGLAQDTQYF. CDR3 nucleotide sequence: TGTGCCAGCAGCCCGGGACTAGCCCAAGATACGCAGTATTTT.

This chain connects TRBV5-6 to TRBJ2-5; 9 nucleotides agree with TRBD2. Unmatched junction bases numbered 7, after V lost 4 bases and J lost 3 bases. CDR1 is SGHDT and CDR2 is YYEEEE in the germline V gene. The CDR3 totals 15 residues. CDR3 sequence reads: CASSERLAGKETQYF. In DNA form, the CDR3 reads TGTGCCAGCAGCGAGCGGCTAGCGGGGAAAGAGACCCAGTACTTC.

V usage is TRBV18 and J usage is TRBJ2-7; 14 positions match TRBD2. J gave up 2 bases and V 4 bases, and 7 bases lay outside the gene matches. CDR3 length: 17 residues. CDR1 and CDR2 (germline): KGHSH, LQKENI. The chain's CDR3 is CASSHGTSGGGTYEQYF. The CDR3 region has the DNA TGTGCCAGCTCACACGGGACTAGCGGGGGTGGAACCTACGAGCAGTACTTC.

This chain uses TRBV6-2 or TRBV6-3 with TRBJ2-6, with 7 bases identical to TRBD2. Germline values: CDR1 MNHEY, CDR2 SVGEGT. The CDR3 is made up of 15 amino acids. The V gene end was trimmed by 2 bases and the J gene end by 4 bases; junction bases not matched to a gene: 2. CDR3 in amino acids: CASSYAGVGANVLTF. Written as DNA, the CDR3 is TGTGCCAGCAGTTACGCGGGGGTCGGGGCCAACGTCCTGACTTTC.

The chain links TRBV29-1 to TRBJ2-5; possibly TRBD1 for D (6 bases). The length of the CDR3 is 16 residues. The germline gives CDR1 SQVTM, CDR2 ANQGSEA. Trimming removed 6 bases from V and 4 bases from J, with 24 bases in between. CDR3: CSVVDWAQGSGETQYF. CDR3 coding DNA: TGCAGCGTCGTTGATTGGGCACAGGGTTCGGGAGAGACCCAGTACTTC.

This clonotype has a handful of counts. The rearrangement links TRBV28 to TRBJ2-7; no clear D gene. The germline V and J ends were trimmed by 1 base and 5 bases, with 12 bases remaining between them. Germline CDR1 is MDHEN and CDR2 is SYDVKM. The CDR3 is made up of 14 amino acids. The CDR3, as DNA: TGTGCCAGCAGTTTATTAACCCCCACCCACGAGCAGTACTTC. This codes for CASSLLTPTHEQYF.

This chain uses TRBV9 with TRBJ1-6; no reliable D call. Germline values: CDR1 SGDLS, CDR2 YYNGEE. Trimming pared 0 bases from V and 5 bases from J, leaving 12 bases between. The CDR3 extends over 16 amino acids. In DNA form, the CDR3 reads TGTGCCAGCAGCGTAGGGAGGCAGGAAAATAATTCACCCCTCCACTTT. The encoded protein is CASSVGRQENNSPLHF.

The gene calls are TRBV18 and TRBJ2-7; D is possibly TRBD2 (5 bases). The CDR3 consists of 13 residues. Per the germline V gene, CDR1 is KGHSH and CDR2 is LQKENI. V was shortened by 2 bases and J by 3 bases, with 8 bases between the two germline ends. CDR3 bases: TGTGCCAGCTCACCAAACGGGGTCTACGAGCAGTACTTC. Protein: CASSPNGVYEQYF. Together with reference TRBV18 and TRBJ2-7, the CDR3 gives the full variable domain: NAGVMQNPRHLVRRRGQEARLRCSPMKGHSHVYWYRQLPEEGLKFMVYLQKENIIDESGMPKERFSAEFPKEGPSILRIQQVVRGDSAAYFCASSPNGVYEQYFGPGTRLTVT.

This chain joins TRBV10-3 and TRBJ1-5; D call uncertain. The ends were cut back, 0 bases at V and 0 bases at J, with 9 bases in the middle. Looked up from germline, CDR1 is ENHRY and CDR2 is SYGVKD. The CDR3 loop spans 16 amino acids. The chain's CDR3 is CAISESGTYSNQPQHF. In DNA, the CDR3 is TGTGCCATCAGTGAGTCGGGTACCTATAGCAATCAGCCCCAGCATTTT.